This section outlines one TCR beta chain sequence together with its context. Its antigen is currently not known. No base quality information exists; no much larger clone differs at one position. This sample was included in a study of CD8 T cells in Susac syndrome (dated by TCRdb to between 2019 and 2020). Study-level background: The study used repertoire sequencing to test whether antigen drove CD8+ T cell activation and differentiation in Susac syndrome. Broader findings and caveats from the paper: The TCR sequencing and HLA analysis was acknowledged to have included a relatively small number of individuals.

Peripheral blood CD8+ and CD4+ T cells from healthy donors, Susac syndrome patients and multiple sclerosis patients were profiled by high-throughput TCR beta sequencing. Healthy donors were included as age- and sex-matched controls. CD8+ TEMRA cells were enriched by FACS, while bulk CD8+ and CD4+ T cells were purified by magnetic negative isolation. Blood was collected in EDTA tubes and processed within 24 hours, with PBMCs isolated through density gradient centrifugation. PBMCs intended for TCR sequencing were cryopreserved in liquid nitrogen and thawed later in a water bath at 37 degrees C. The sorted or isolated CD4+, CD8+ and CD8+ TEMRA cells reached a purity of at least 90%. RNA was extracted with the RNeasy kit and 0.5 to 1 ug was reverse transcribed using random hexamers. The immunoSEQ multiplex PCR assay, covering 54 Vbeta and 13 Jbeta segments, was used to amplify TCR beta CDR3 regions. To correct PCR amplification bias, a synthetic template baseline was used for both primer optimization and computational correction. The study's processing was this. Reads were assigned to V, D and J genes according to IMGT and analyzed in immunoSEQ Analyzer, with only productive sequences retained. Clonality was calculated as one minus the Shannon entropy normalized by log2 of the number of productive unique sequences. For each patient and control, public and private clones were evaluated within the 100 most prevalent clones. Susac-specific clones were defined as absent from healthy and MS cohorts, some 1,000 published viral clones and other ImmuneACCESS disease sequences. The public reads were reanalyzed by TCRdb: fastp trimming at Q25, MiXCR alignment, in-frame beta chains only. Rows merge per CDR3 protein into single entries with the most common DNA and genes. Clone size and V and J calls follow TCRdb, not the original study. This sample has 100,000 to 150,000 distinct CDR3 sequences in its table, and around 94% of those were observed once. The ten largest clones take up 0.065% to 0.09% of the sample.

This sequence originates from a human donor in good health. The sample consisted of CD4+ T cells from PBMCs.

Read as DNA, the sequence is TGTGCCAGTAGTATCCCGCTAGCGGGAGGGCGGGGCTCCTACAATGAGCAGTTCTTC. This codes for CASSIPLAGGRGSYNEQFF. The rearrangement joined TRBV19 to TRBJ2-1, with TRBD2 matching 12 junction bases. Trimming removed 3 bases from V and 0 bases from J; the gene matches leave 9 bases unexplained. Via the germline V gene (reference sequence), CDR1 is LNHDA and CDR2 SQIVND. The CDR3 measures 19 amino acids from cysteine to phenylalanine. Only the CDR3 region is kept as DNA, spanning 57 bases read in frame from base 1.